Reported below is one T cell receptor (beta chain). The source of the sample is a study of shared clonotypes between healthy human individuals. The CDR3 length is 15 residues. CDR1 and CDR2 from the germline V gene are SGHTA and FQGNSA. V was clipped by 0 bases and J by 6 bases, with 12 bases between them. Only in-frame clones appear in the TCRdb table, and some are missing; sequencing was by immunoSEQ multiplex PCR. Here the sample spans hundreds of thousands of clones, about 80% being singletons. Donors, without exception, were Caucasian adults residing in Nashville, Tennessee. This chain links TRBV7-2 with TRBJ2-1; D could derive from TRBD1 or TRBD2 (5 bases each). This sequence was found in a woman between 35 and 50 years old in good health. Some clones in this sample may be carry-over from other donors' samples. Sequencing was performed on PBMCs. The CDR3 sequence: CASSLAGPGGNEQFF. The CDR3 bases are TGTGCCAGCAGCTTAGCGGGACCAGGCGGCAATGAGCAGTTCTTC. Variable domain in full (rest from reference TRBV7-2 and TRBJ2-1): GAGVSQSPSNKVTEKGKDVELRCDPISGHTALYWYRQSLGQGLEFLIYFQGNSAPDKSGLPSDRFSAERTGGSVSTLTIQRTQQEDSAVYLCASSLAGPGGNEQFFGPGTRLTVL.